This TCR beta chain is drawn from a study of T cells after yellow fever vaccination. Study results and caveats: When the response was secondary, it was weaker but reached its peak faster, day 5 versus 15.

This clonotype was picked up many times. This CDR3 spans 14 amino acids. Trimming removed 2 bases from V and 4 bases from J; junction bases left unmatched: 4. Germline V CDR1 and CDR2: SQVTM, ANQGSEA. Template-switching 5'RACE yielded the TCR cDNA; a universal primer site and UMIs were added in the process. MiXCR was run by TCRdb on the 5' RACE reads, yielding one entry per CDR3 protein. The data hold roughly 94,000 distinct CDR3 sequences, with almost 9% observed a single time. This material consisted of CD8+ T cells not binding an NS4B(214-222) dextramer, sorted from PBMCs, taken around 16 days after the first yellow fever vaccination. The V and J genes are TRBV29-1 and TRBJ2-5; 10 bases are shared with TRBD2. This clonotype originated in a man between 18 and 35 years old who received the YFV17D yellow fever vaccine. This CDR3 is CSVEQRGGLETQYF. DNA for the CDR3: TGCAGCGTTGAACAGCGGGGGGGCTTAGAGACCCAGTACTTC.